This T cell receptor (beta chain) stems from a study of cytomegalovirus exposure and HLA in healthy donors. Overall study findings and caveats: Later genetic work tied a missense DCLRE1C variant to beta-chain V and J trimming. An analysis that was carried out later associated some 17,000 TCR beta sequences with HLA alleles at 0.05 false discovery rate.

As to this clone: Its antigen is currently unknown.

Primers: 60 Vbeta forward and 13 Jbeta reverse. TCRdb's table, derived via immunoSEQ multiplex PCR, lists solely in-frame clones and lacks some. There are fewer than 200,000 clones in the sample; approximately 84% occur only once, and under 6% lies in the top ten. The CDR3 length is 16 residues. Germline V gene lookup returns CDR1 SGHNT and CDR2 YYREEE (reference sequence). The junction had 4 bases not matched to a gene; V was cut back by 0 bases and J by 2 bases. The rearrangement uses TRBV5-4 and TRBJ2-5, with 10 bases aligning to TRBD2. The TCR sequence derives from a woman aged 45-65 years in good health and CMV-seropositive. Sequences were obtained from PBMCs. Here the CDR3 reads CASSLDVAGGQETQYF. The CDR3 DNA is TGTGCCAGCAGCTTGGATGTAGCGGGGGGTCAAGAGACCCAGTACTTC.